Below, one TCR beta chain is given with its context. The antigen is undetermined. Clones were sequenced by immunoSEQ multiplex PCR, and TCRdb holds only the in-frame ones, with some missing. This sample has over 150,000 clones, with 70% to 90% found just once. The sample belongs to a study of T cell responses to AZD1222 COVID-19 vaccine. Study-wide points: The donor cohort was predominantly white British with a female majority, and clonal diversity may have been underestimated.

Trimming stripped 0 bases from V and 10 bases from J, with 9 bases between. The length of the CDR3 is 12 residues. The germline gives CDR1 SNHLY, CDR2 FYNNEI. V is TRBV2 and J is TRBJ1-2, with TRBD1 as a possible D gene (6 bases). This receptor was taken from an adult who received the AZD1222 COVID-19 vaccine. The specimen comprised peripheral blood, sampled 28 days after the second AZD1222 dose. The CDR3 loop reads CASSEARTAYTF. CDR3 DNA: TGTGCCAGCAGTGAAGCGAGGACAGCCTACACCTTC.